This TCR beta chain appears in the sequencing data of a study of shared clonotypes between healthy human individuals. Replicate PCRs run on unsorted PBMC used 250 to 300 ng DNA, which was approximately 30,000 T cell genomes. Profiling relied on immunoSEQ multiplex PCR, and the TCRdb table lists in-frame clones only, not all of them. The sample has hundreds of thousands of clones; roughly 80% are singletons. This clone appeared a single time. Every one of the donors was a Caucasian adult that lived in Nashville, Tennessee. The CDR3 consists of 17 residues. Germline assignment: CDR1 KGHSH and CDR2 LQKENI. The trim removed 1 base at V and 0 bases at J, leaving 4 bases unmatched.

Sequencing was carried out using PBMCs. This TCR was sampled from a woman aged 40 to 50 in good health. Some clones in this sample may be carry-over from other donors' samples. The chain links TRBV18 to TRBJ1-4; the match to TRBD1 covers 8 bases. The CDR3 is CASSPRTGLATNEKLFF. The DNA of the CDR3 is TGTGCCAGCTCACCACGGACAGGGTTGGCAACTAATGAAAAACTGTTTTTT. The complete variable domain, with remaining parts taken from reference TRBV18 and TRBJ1-4, reads NAGVMQNPRHLVRRRGQEARLRCSPMKGHSHVYWYRQLPEEGLKFMVYLQKENIIDESGMPKERFSAEFPKEGPSILRIQQVVRGDSAAYFCASSPRTGLATNEKLFFGSGTQLSVL.